One and the same sample provided the 18 T cell receptor beta chains below, sequenced in a study of OX40 agonist ivuxolimab in advanced cancers. The repertoire was sequenced with immunoSEQ multiplex PCR; TCRdb's copy has only in-frame clones and lacks some. Of 35,000 to 45,000 clones in the sample, approximately 84% were seen once. Sample: CD4+ or CD8+ T cells sorted from blood, taken in a trial of the OX40 agonist ivuxolimab. The receptors were gathered from an adult with an advanced solid tumor such as melanoma, head and neck, liver or kidney cancer.

This clone was seen a single time. The V gene is TRBV28, the J gene TRBJ2-1, with 9 bases that match TRBD2. CDR3 length equals 16 residues. The ends lost 3 bases at V and 10 bases at J; junction bases unmatched: 13. CDR1 and CDR2 (germline): MDHEN, SYDVKM. The CDR3 coding sequence is TGTGCCAGCAGTTTCAGGGGGGCGGGAGGGCCAGAAGAGCAGTTCTTC. Translated: CASSFRGAGGPEEQFF.

In its sample, this clone was seen once. The V gene is TRBV25-1, the J gene TRBJ1-2; a possible D gene is TRBD1 (5 bases). The V gene's germline CDR1 is MGHDK and CDR2 SYGVNS. The CDR3 has 13 amino acids. Deletions cut 4 bases from V and 12 bases from J, with 18 bases between. The CDR3 is CASSGGLRTPHTF. CDR3 nucleotide sequence: TGTGCCAGCAGTGGAGGGCTTAGGACACCTCACACCTTC.

This chain uses TRBV5-1 with TRBJ1-4, with D possibly matching TRBD1 (5 bases). This CDR3 spans 12 amino acids. The germline V gene has CDR1 SGHRS and CDR2 YFSETQ. The V and J ends lost 4 bases and 12 bases respectively, with 13 bases between them. The CDR3 loop reads CASSGAGAELFF. The CDR3 DNA reads as TGCGCCAGCAGCGGTGCCGGGGCAGAACTGTTTTTT.

The chain carries TRBV5-6 and TRBJ1-4; no firm D call. Germline V gene lookup returns CDR1 SGHDT and CDR2 YYEEEE. The CDR3 loop spans 15 amino acids. V lost 3 bases and J lost 5, with 14 bases in between. In DNA form, the CDR3 reads TGTGCCAGCAGCTCCGGTCGGGAACTGAATGAAAAACTGTTTTTT. Protein product: CASSSGRELNEKLFF.

The gene calls are TRBV10-1 and TRBJ2-1; D might be TRBD2 (6 bases). The germline V gene has CDR1 WNHNN and CDR2 SYGVQD (reference sequence). The CDR3 extends over 13 amino acids. V was pared by 8 bases and J by 7 bases, with 15 bases between. The chain's CDR3 is CASAAGRGNEQFF. In DNA, the CDR3 is TGCGCCAGCGCTGCGGGAAGGGGAAATGAGCAGTTCTTC.

The gene calls are TRBV7-9 and TRBJ1-1, with TRBD1 identical over 8 bases. The germline V gene has CDR1 SEHNR and CDR2 FQNEAQ (reference sequence). V dropped 6 bases and J dropped 6; count of bases not matched to a gene: 3. The CDR3 is 12 amino acids. Here the CDR3 DNA reads TGTGCCAGCAGTTCAGGGGGCCCTGAAGCTTTCTTT. Its translation is CASSSGGPEAFF.

CDR3 region: CASSVDAASYNEQFF. DNA for the CDR3: TGTGCCAGCAGCGTAGATGCGGCTTCCTACAATGAGCAGTTCTTC. This sequence joins TRBV9 and TRBJ2-1; D call uncertain. The CDR3 is 15 residues long. The germline V gene has CDR1 SGDLS and CDR2 YYNGEE. Trimming removed 0 bases at V and 1 base at J, with 8 bases between. Supplemented by reference TRBV9 and TRBJ2-1, the full variable domain reads DSGVTQTPKHLITATGQRVTLRCSPRSGDLSVYWYQQSLDQGLQFLIQYYNGEERAKGNILERFSAQQFPDLHSELNLSSLELGDSALYFCASSVDAASYNEQFFGPGTRLTVL.

A single count supports this clone. The chain employs TRBV6-6 and TRBJ2-1; tentatively, D is TRBD2 (5 bases). The CDR3 covers 14 residues. V lost 0 bases and J lost 8, with 11 bases in between. Germline loops: CDR1 MNHNY, CDR2 SVGAGI (reference sequence). This CDR3 reads CASSYSRALDEQFF. The CDR3 DNA is TGTGCCAGCAGTTACTCGAGGGCGTTGGATGAGCAGTTCTTC.

The rearrangement uses TRBV7-8 and TRBJ2-1, with D tentatively TRBD1 or TRBD2 (5 bases each). Germline values: CDR1 SGHVS, CDR2 FQNEAQ. Trimming pared 2 bases from V and 6 bases from J, leaving 8 bases between. The CDR3 is made up of 13 amino acids. Here the CDR3 DNA reads TGTGCCAGCAGCTTATCCGGGACCAATGAGCAGTTCTTC. Translation gives CASSLSGTNEQFF. Based on the CDR3 plus reference TRBV7-8 and TRBJ2-1, the full variable domain is GAGVSQSPRYKVAKRGQDVALRCDPISGHVSLFWYQQALGQGPEFLTYFQNEAQLDKSGLPSDRFFAERPEGSVSTLKIQRTQQEDSAVYLCASSLSGTNEQFFGPGTRLTVL.

This chain links TRBV12-2 with TRBJ2-1; the DNA was not used to check the table's D call, TRBD1. TRBV12-2 is shown as a pseudogene. The CDR3 is 13 amino acids. CDR3 region: CASRLARQGAQFF. In nucleotides, the CDR3 is TGTGCAAGTCGCTTAGCGAGGCAGGGGGCGCAGTTCTTC.

This chain joins TRBV9 and TRBJ2-1; the D is unclear. The V end was cut by 4 bases, the J end by 9 bases, with 8 bases between. Germline V CDR1 and CDR2: SGDLS, YYNGEE. CDR3 length equals 11 residues. CDR3 DNA: TGTGCCAGCAGCTTTAGCAGTGAGCAGTTCTTC. It codes for CASSFSSEQFF.

V is TRBV4-3 and J is TRBJ1-6; 8 nucleotides match TRBD1. Germline assignment: CDR1 LGHNA and CDR2 YSLEER. The CDR3 loop spans 16 amino acids. The V and J ends lost 0 bases and 8 bases, in that order; junction bases with no gene match: 6. The CDR3 protein is CASSQDPGTGDSPLHF. For the CDR3, the DNA is TGCGCCAGCAGCCAAGATCCCGGGACAGGTGATTCACCCCTCCACTTT.

This clone has only one observation. The chain employs TRBV5-1 and TRBJ2-3; D not resolved. V dropped 0 bases and J dropped 0 bases, with 8 bases sitting between them. CDR1 and CDR2 from the germline V gene are SGHRS and YFSETQ. CDR3 length: 15 amino acids. CDR3 amino acids: CASSLGQTSTDTQYF. The CDR3 coding sequence is TGCGCCAGCAGCTTGGGGCAAACTAGCACAGATACGCAGTATTTT.

This chain's CDR3 is CASSIQAGGSYNEQFF. The CDR3 region has the DNA TGTGCCAGTAGTATCCAAGCGGGGGGGTCCTACAATGAGCAGTTCTTC. The genes are TRBV19 and TRBJ2-1, with 10 bases fitting TRBD2. Germline V gene lookup returns CDR1 LNHDA and CDR2 SQIVND (reference sequence). This CDR3 region has 16 residues. V was clipped by 3 bases and J by 1 base; unmatched bases: 3.

The V gene is TRBV11-2, the J gene TRBJ1-1; 7 bases fit TRBD1. With 3 bases clipped from V and 7 bases from J, the junction kept 2 bases outside the gene matches. This CDR3 region has 12 residues. Germline V gene data show CDR1 as SGHAT and CDR2 as FQNNGV. The CDR3 loop is CASSLGQLEAFF. The CDR3 bases are TGTGCCAGCAGCTTGGGACAGCTTGAAGCTTTCTTT.

The gene calls are TRBV7-9 and TRBJ1-5; no firm D call. Germline V CDR1 and CDR2: SEHNR, FQNEAQ (reference sequence). With 4 bases removed from V and 3 bases from J, the gap between germline ends came to 4 bases. CDR3 length equals 12 residues. CDR3 sequence: CASSSDNQPQHF. Written as DNA, the CDR3 is TGTGCCAGCAGCTCCGACAATCAGCCCCAGCATTTT.

The chain employs TRBV9 and TRBJ2-1, with 12 bases aligning to TRBD2. Per the germline V gene, CDR1 is SGDLS and CDR2 is YYNGEE. Germline trimming cut 2 bases from V and 5 bases from J; bases unmatched to any gene: 2. The CDR3 extends over 15 amino acids. The CDR3 coding sequence is TGTGCCAGCAGCGTGACTAGCGGGAGAAACAATGAGCAGTTCTTC. The encoded protein is CASSVTSGRNNEQFF.

The CDR3 is CATSRGLGLAGGDEQYF. The DNA of the CDR3 is TGTGCCACCAGCAGAGGACTTGGACTAGCGGGAGGGGACGAGCAGTACTTC. This chain connects TRBV15 to TRBJ2-7; 15 bases map to TRBD2. The CDR3 is made up of 17 amino acids. Germline V gene lookup returns CDR1 LNHNV and CDR2 YYDKDF (reference sequence). The junction had 6 bases not matched to a gene; V was cut back by 1 base and J by 5 bases.